This T cell receptor (beta chain) is drawn from a study of blood T cell repertoires in COVID-19. Looking at the study overall: PBMCs, B-cell-depleted T cells, or T cells provided the cDNA or gDNA that made up the material.

In terms of age and location, participants ranged from roughly 18 to 90 years and lived in about 25 US areas. A COVID-19 case was met by exposed participants within 2 weeks before study entry. Assay used: immunoSEQ multiplex PCR; TCRdb lists only in-frame clones, some missing. Here the sample spans 250,000 to 350,000 clones, nearly 90% being singletons. CDR3 size: 12 residues. V lost 4 bases, J lost 6 bases, and 8 bases lay in between. Germline CDR1 is LGHNA and CDR2 is YNFKEQ. The sequence was obtained from a woman between 45 and 65 years old who had been exposed to COVID-19. Sequencing was performed on PBMCs or T cells enriched from blood (not recorded which). V is TRBV4-2 and J is TRBJ2-3, with D unresolved. CDR3 DNA sequence: TGTGCCAGCAGCCCACTCGGGGATACGCAGTATTTT. It translates to CASSPLGDTQYF.